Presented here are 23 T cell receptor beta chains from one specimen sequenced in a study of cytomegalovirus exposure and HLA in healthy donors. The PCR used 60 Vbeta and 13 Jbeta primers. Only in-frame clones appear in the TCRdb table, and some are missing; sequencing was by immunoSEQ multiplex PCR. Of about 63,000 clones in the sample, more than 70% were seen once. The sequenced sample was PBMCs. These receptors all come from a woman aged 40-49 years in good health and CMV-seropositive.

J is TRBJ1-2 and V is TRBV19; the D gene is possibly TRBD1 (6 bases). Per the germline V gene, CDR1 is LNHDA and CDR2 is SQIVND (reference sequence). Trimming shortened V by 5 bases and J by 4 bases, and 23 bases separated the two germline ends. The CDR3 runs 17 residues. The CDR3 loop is CASSSSFRDTQLYGYTF. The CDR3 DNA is TGTGCCAGTAGTTCTTCGTTCCGGGACACACAACTCTATGGCTACACCTTC.

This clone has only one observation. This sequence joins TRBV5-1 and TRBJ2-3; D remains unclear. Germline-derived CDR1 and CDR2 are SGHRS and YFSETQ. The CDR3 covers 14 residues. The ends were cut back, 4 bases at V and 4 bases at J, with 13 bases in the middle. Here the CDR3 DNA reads TGCGCCAGCAGCCTACTAAATCCGGCAGATACGCAGTATTTT. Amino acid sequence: CASSLLNPADTQYF.

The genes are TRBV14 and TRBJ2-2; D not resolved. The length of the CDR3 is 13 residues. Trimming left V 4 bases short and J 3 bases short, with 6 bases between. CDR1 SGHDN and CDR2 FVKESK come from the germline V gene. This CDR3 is CASSLLYTGELFF. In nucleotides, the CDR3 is TGTGCCAGCAGCCTACTCTACACCGGGGAGCTGTTTTTT. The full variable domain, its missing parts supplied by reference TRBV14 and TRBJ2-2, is EAGVTQFPSHSVIEKGQTVTLRCDPISGHDNLYWYRRVMGKEIKFLLHFVKESKQDESGMPNNRFLAERTGGTYSTLKVQPAELEDSGVYFCASSLLYTGELFFGEGSRLTVL.

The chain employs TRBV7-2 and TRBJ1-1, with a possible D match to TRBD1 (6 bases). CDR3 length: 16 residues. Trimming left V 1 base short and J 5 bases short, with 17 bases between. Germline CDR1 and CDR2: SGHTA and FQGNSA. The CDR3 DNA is TGTGCCAGCAGCTTAGTAGGGGGAGGGGGAGGAACTGAAGCTTTCTTT. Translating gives CASSLVGGGGGTEAFF.

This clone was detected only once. CDR3 protein: CASSSRGGAGTDTQYF. CDR3 coding DNA: TGTGCCAGCAGCTCCCGGGGGGGGGCAGGCACAGATACGCAGTATTTT. The rearrangement uses TRBV13 and TRBJ2-3, with TRBD2 matching 8 bases. The V segment lost 4 bases and the J segment 1 base; nucleotides outside the gene matches: 7. CDR1 is PRHDT, CDR2 FYEKMQ, per germline (reference sequence). The CDR3 length is 16 residues. The full variable domain, its missing parts supplied by reference TRBV13 and TRBJ2-3, is AAGVIQSPRHLIKEKRETATLKCYPIPRHDTVYWYQQGPGQDPQFLISFYEKMQSDKGSIPDRFSAQQFSDYHSELNMSSLELGDSALYFCASSSRGGAGTDTQYFGPGTRLTVL.

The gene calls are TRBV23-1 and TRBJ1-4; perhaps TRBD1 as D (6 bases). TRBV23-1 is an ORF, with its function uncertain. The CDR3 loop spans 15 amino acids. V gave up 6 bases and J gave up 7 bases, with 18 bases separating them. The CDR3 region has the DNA TGCGCCAGCAGCCGAACCAGGGGACGCGGTGAAAAACTGTTTTTT. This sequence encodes CASSRTRGRGEKLFF.

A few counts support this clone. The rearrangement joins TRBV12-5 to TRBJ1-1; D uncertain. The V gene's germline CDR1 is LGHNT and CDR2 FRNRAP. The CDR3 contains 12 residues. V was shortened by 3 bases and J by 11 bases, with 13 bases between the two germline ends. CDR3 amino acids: CASGFALPWAFF. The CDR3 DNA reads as TGTGCTAGTGGTTTCGCGCTCCCTTGGGCTTTCTTT.

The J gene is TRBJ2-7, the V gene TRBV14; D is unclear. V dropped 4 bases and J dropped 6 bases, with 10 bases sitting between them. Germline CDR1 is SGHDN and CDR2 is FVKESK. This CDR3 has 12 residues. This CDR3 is CASSPRASEQYF. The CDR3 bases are TGTGCCAGCAGCCCCCGCGCTAGCGAGCAGTACTTC.

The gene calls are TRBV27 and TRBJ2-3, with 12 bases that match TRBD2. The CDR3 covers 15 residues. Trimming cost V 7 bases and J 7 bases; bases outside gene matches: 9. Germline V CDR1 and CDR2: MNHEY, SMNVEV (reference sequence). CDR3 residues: CASTLPGLAGNTQYF. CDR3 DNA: TGTGCCAGCACTCTCCCGGGACTAGCGGGCAATACGCAGTATTTT.

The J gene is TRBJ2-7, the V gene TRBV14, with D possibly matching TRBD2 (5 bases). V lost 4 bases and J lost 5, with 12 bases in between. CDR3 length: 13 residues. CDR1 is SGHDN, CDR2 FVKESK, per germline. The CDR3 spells CASSPSGSNEQYF. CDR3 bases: TGTGCCAGCAGCCCGTCGGGGAGCAACGAGCAGTACTTC. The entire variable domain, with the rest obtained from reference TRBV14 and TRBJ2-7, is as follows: EAGVTQFPSHSVIEKGQTVTLRCDPISGHDNLYWYRRVMGKEIKFLLHFVKESKQDESGMPNNRFLAERTGGTYSTLKVQPAELEDSGVYFCASSPSGSNEQYFGPGTRLTVT.

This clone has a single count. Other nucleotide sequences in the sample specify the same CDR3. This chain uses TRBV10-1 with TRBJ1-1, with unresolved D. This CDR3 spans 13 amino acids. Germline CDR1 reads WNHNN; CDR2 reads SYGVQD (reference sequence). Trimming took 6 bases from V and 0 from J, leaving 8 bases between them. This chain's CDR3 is CASRSEMNTEAFF. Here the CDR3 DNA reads TGCGCCAGCAGGAGCGAAATGAACACTGAAGCTTTCTTT.

The CDR3 loop is CAWSGDGQGGEAFF. The CDR3 DNA is TGTGCCTGGAGTGGGGATGGACAGGGAGGTGAAGCTTTCTTT. V is TRBV30 and J is TRBJ1-1; 8 bases are shared with TRBD1. The CDR3 is 14 residues long. Unmatched junction bases numbered 8, after V lost 1 base and J lost 7 bases. Germline CDR1 GTSNPN, CDR2 SVGIG (reference sequence).

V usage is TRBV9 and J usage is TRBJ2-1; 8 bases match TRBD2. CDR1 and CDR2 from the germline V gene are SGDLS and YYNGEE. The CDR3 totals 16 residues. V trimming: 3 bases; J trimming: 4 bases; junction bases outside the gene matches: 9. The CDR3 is CASSGNSGERYNEQFF. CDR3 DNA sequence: TGTGCCAGCAGCGGGAATAGCGGGGAAAGATACAATGAGCAGTTCTTC.

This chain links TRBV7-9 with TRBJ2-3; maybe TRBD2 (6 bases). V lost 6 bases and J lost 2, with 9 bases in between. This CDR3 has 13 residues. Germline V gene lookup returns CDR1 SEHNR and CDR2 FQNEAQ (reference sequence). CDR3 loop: CASSGDFTDTQYF. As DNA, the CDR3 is TGTGCCAGCAGTGGGGACTTCACAGATACGCAGTATTTT. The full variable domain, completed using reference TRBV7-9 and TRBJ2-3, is DTGVSQNPRHKITKRGQNVTFRCDPISEHNRLYWYRQTLGQGPEFLTYFQNEAQLEKSRLLSDRFSAERPKGSFSTLEIQRTEQGDSAMYLCASSGDFTDTQYFGPGTRLTVL.

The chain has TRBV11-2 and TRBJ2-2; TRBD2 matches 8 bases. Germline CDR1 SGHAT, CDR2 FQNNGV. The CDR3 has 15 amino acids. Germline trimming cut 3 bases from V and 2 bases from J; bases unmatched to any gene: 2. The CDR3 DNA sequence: TGTGCCAGCAGCTTTATAGCGGGAAACACCGGGGAGCTGTTTTTT. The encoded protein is CASSFIAGNTGELFF.

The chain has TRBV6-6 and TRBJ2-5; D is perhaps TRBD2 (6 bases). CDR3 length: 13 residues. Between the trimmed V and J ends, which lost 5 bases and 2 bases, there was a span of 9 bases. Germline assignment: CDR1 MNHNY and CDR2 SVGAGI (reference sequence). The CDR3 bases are TGTGCCAGCAGTCGGGACTTGCAAGAGACCCAGTACTTC. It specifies CASSRDLQETQYF.

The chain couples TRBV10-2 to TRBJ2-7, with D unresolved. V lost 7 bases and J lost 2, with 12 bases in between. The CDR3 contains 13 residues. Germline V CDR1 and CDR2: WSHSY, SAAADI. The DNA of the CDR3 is TGCGCCAGCAACGACTTAACCCCCTACGAGCAGTACTTC. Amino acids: CASNDLTPYEQYF.

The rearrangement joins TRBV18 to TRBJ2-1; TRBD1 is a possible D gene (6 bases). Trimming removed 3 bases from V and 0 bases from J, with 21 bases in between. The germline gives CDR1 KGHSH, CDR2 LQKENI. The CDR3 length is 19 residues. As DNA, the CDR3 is TGTGCCAGCTCACCGACAGGCCGGTTGGGCTCGAGCTCCTACAATGAGCAGTTCTTC. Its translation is CASSPTGRLGSSSYNEQFF.

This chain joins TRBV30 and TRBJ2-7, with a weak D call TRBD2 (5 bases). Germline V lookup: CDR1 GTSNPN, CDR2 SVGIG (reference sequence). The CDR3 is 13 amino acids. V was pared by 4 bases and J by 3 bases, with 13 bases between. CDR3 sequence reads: CAWTSGRDYEQYF. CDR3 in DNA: TGTGCCTGGACATCGGGGAGAGACTACGAGCAGTACTTC.

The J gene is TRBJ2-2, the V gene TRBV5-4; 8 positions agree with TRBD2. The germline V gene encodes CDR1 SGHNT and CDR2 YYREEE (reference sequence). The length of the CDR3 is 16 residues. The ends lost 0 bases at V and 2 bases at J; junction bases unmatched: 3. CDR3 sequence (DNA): TGTGCCAGCAGCTTGGACGGGGGGGCTAACACCGGGGAGCTGTTTTTT. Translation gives CASSLDGGANTGELFF.

The CDR3 sequence: CASSTRGNTEAFF. The DNA for the CDR3 is TGTGCCAGCAGCACCCGGGGGAACACTGAAGCTTTCTTT. The rearrangement links TRBV7-2 to TRBJ1-1; the D is unclear. The CDR3 length is 13 residues. CDR1 is SGHTA, CDR2 FQGNSA, per germline. Trimming removed 5 bases at V and 1 base at J, with 8 bases between.

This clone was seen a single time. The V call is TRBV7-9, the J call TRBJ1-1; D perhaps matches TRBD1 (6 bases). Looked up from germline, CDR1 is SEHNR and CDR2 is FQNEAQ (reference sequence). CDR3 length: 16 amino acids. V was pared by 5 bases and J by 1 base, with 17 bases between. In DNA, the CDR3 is TGTGCCAGCAGCCCTCCTGGACAGTCTGGGAACACTGAAGCTTTCTTT. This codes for CASSPPGQSGNTEAFF. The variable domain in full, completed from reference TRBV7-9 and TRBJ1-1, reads DTGVSQNPRHKITKRGQNVTFRCDPISEHNRLYWYRQTLGQGPEFLTYFQNEAQLEKSRLLSDRFSAERPKGSFSTLEIQRTEQGDSAMYLCASSPPGQSGNTEAFFGQGTRLTVV.

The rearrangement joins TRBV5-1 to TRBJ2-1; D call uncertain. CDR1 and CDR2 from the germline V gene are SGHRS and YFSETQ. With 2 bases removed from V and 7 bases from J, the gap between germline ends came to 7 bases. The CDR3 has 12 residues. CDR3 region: CASSLQRNEQFF. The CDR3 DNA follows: TGCGCCAGCAGCTTACAGAGAAATGAGCAGTTCTTC.